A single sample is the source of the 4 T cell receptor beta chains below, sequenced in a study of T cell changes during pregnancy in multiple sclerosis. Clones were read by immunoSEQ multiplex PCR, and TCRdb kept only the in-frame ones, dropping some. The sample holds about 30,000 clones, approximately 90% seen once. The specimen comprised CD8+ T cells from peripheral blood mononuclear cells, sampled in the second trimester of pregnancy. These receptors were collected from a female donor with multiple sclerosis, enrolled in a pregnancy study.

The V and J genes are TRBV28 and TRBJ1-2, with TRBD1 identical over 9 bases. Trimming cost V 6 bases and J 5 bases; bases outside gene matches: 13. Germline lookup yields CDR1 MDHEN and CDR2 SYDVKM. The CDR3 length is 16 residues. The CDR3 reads CASSRDREEGLYGYTF. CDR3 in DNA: TGTGCCAGCAGCCGGGACAGGGAAGAGGGCCTTTATGGCTACACCTTC.

The CDR3 nucleotides are TGTGCCAGCAGTCACAGGGATGCCGGAACGAACACTGAAGCTTTCTTT. Its translation: CASSHRDAGTNTEAFF. This chain uses TRBV28 with TRBJ1-1, with D tentatively TRBD1 (6 bases). The CDR3 totals 16 residues. Germline-derived CDR1 and CDR2 are MDHEN and SYDVKM. Trimming pared 5 bases from V and 1 base from J, leaving 17 bases between.

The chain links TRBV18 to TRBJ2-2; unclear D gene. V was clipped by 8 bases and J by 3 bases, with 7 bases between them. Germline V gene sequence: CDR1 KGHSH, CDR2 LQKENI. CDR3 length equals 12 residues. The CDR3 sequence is CASPLDTGELFF. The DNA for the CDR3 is TGTGCCAGCCCATTAGACACCGGGGAGCTGTTTTTT. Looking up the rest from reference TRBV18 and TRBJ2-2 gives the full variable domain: NAGVMQNPRHLVRRRGQEARLRCSPMKGHSHVYWYRQLPEEGLKFMVYLQKENIIDESGMPKERFSAEFPKEGPSILRIQQVVRGDSAAYFCASPLDTGELFFGEGSRLTVL.

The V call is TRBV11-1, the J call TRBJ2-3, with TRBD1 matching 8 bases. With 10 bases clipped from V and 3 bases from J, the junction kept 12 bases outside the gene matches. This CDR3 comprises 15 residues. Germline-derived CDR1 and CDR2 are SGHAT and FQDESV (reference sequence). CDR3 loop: CATRMTGVSTDTQYF. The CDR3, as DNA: TGTGCCACCCGAATGACAGGGGTTTCGACAGATACGCAGTATTTT.